The following is a TCR beta chain sequence with its context. Its specificity is not known. Measured with immunoSEQ multiplex PCR; TCRdb has only the in-frame clones, and not every one. Here the sample spans 9,500 to 10,000 clones, about 80% being singletons. This entry is derived from a study of immune evolution from preneoplasia to lung adenocarcinoma. Background on the study: HLA loss of heterozygosity: approximately 7.5% AIS, about 15% MIA, about 32% ADC, none AAH. Study-wide findings and caveats: Later-stage lesions seemingly showed higher T cell density and diversity than normal lung.

Source material: FFPE minimally invasive lung adenocarcinoma tissue. The source is a person in their 70s with lung adenocarcinoma. Some clones in this sample may be carry-over from other donors' samples.

CDR3 sequence: CASSQLAWADTQYF. The DNA of the CDR3 is TGTGCCAGCAGCCAGCTAGCGTGGGCAGATACGCAGTATTTT. The genes are TRBV7-6 and TRBJ2-3; tentatively, D is TRBD2 (6 bases). Germline loops: CDR1 SGHVS, CDR2 FNYEAQ. The CDR3 runs to 14 residues. The V end was cut by 5 bases, the J end by 4 bases, with 13 bases between.